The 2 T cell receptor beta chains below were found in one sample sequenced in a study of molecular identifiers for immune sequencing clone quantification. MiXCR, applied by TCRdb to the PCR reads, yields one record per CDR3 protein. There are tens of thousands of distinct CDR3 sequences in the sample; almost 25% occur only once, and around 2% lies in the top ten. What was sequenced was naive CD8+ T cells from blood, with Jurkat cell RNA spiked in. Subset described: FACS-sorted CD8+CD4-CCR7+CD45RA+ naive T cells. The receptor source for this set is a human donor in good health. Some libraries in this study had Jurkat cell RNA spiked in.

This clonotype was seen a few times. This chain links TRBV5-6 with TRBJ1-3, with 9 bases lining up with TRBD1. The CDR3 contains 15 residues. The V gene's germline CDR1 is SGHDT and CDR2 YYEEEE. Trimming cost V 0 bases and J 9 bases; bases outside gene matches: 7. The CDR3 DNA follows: TGTGCCAGCAGCTTGGAGGGACAGGGCGGCAGCACCATATATTTT. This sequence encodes CASSLEGQGGSTIYF.

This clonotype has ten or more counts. The CDR3: CATSDYDGSSTDTQYF. In nucleotides, the CDR3 is TGTGCCACCAGTGATTACGACGGCTCTAGCACAGATACGCAGTATTTT. The chain has TRBV24-1 and TRBJ2-3; D is unresolved. Trimming removed 2 bases from V and 0 bases from J, with 11 bases in between. The CDR3 totals 16 residues. Germline CDR1 is KGHDR and CDR2 is SFDVKD.